This T cell receptor beta chain was documented in a study of T cells in Graves' hyperthyroidism and ophthalmopathy. TCR beta CDR3 sequences were amplified from RNA transcripts. The study used the HTBI primer set for a first-round RT-PCR of the TCR CDR3. TCRdb fed the multiplex PCR reads into MiXCR, producing one record per CDR3 protein. The sample gives under 350,000 distinct CDR3 sequences, approximately 22% of which show up once; under 55% is in the top ten. Germline assignment: CDR1 SGDLS and CDR2 YYNGEE. With 0 bases removed from V and 5 bases from J, the gap between germline ends came to 11 bases. The CDR3 has 14 residues. This clonotype showed up just a few times.

This receptor was taken from a woman in her fifties or sixties with Graves' hyperthyroidism. The sequencing sample was made of blood. This chain joins TRBV9 and TRBJ2-5, with D maybe TRBD2 (5 bases). The CDR3 sequence is CASSVGGSSETQYF. DNA of the CDR3: TGTGCCAGCAGCGTAGGTGGGAGCAGTGAGACCCAGTACTTC.